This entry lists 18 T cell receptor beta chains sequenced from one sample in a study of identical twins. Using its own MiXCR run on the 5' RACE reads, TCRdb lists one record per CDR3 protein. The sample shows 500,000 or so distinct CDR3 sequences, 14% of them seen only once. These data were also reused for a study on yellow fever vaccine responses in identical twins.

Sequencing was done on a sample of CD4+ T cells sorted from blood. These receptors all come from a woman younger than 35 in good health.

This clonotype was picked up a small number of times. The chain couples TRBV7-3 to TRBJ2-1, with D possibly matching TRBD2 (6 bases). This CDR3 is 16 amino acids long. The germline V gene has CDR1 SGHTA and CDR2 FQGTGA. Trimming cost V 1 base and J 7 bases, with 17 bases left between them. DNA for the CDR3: TGTGCCAGCAGCTTAAGTGCTCGGGGGTGGGTTAATGAGCAGTTCTTC. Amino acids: CASSLSARGWVNEQFF.

CDR3 amino acids: CASSLKGGGDDTQYF. The CDR3 DNA reads as TGTGCCAGCAGCTTAAAGGGAGGGGGCGATGATACGCAGTATTTT. The V and J genes are TRBV7-3 and TRBJ2-3; D could derive from TRBD1 or TRBD2 (7 bases each). CDR1 is SGHTA, CDR2 FQGTGA, per germline. The CDR3 extends over 15 amino acids. Trimming took 1 base from V and 6 from J, leaving 14 bases between them.

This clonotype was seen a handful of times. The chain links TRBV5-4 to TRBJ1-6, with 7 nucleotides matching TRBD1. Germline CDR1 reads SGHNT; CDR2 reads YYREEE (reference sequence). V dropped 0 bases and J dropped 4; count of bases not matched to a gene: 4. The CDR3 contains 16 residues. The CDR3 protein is CASSLDRGTYNSPLHF. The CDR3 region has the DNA TGTGCCAGCAGCTTGGACAGGGGAACGTATAATTCACCCCTCCACTTT.

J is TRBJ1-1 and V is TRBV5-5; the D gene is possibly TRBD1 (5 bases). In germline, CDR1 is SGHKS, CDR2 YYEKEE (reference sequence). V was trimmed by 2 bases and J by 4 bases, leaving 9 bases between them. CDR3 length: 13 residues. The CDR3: CASSLWGSTEAFF. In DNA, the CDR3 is TGTGCCAGCAGCTTATGGGGGAGCACTGAAGCTTTCTTT.

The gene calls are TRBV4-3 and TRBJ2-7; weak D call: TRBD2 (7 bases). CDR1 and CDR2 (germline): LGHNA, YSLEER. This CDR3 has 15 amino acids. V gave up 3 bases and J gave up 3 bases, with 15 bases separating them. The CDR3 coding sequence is TGCGCCAGCAGCCAGCGGGGGACAAATAACTACGAGCAGTACTTC. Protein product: CASSQRGTNNYEQYF.

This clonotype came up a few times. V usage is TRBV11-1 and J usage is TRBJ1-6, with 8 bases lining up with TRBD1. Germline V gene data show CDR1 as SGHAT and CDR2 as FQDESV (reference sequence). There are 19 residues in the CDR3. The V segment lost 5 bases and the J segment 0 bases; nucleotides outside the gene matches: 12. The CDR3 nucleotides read TGTGCCAGCAGCCCGACAGGGGATTGGGAAAGCTCCTATAATTCACCCCTCCACTTT. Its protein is CASSPTGDWESSYNSPLHF.

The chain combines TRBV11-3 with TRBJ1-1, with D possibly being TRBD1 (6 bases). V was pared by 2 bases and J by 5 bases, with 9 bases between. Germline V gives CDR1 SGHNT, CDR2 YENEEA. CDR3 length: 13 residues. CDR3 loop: CASSLQRGTEAFF. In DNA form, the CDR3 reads TGTGCCAGCAGCTTACAAAGGGGGACTGAAGCTTTCTTT.

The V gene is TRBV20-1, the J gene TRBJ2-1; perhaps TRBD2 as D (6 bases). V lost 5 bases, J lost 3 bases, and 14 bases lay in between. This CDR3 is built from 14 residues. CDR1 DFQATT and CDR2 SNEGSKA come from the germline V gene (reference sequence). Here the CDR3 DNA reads TGCAGTGCTCCAAGCGGGTCCCACTACAATGAGCAGTTCTTC. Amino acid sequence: CSAPSGSHYNEQFF.

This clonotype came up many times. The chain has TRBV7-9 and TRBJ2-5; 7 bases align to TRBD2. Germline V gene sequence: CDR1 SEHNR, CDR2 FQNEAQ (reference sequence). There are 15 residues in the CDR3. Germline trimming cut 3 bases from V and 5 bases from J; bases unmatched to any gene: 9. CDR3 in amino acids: CASSFGGGTGETQYF. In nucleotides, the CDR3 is TGTGCCAGCAGCTTTGGGGGGGGAACGGGGGAGACCCAGTACTTC.

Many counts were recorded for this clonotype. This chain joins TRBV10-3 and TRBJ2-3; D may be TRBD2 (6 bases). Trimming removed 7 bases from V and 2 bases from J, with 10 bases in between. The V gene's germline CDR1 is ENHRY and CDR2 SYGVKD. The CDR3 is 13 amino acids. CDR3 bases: TGTGCCATCACGTCGGGAGACACAGATACGCAGTATTTT. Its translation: CAITSGDTDTQYF.

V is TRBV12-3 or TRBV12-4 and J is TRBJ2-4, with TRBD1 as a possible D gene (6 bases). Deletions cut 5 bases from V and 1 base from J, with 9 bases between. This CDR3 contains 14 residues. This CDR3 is CASSQRGAKNIQYF. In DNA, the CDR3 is TGTGCCAGCAGTCAAAGGGGGGCCAAAAACATTCAGTACTTC.

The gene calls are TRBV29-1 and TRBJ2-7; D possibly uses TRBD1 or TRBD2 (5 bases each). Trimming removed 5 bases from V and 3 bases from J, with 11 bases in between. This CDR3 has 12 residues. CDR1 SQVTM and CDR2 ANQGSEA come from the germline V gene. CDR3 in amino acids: CSVIRGDYEQYF. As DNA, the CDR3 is TGCAGCGTTATACGGGGCGACTACGAGCAGTACTTC.

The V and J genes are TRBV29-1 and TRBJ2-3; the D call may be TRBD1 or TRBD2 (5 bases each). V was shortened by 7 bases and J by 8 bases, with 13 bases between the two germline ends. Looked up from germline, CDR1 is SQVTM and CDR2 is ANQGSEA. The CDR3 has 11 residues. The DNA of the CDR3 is TGCAGCGCCCGGACCGGGACTACGCAGTATTTT. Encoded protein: CSARTGTTQYF.

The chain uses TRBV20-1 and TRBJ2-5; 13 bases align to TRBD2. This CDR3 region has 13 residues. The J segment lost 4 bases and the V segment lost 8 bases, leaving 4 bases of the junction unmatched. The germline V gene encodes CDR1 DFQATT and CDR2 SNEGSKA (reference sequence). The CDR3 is CSHRLAGGETQYF. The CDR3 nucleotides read TGCAGTCACCGACTAGCGGGAGGAGAGACCCAGTACTTC.

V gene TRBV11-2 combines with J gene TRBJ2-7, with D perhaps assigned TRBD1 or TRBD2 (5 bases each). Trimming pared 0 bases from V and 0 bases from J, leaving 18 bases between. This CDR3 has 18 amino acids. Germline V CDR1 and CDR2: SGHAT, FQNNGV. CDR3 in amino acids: CASSLDPGTASFSYEQYF. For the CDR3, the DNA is TGTGCCAGCAGCTTAGATCCTGGGACGGCTTCCTTCTCCTACGAGCAGTACTTC.

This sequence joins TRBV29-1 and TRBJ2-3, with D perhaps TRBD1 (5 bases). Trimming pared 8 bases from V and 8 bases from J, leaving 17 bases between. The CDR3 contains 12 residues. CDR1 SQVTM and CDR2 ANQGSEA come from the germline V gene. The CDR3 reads CSPLGVGGTQYF. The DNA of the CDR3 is TGCAGCCCCCTAGGGGTGGGCGGTACGCAGTATTTT.

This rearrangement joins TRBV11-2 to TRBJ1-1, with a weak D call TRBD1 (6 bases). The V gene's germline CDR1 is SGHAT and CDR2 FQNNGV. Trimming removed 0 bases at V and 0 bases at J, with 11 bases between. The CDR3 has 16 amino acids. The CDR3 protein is CASSLEGGVLNTEAFF. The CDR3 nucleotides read TGTGCCAGCAGCTTAGAGGGGGGCGTGTTGAACACTGAAGCTTTCTTT.

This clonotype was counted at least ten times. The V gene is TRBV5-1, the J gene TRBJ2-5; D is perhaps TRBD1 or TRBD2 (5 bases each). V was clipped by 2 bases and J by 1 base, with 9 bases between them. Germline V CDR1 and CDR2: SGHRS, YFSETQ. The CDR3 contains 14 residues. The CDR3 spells CASSLGDAQETQYF. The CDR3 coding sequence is TGCGCCAGCAGCTTAGGGGACGCCCAAGAGACCCAGTACTTC.